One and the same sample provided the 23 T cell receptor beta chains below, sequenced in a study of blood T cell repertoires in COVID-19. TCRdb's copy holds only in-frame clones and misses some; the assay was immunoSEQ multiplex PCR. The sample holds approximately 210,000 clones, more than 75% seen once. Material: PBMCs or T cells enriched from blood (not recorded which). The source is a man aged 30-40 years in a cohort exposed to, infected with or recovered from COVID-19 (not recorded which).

CDR3 nucleotides: TGTGCCAGCAGCTTGGTGGGGGCGAGCAATCAGCCCCAGCATTTT. Residues: CASSLVGASNQPQHF. The chain recombines TRBV5-6 with TRBJ1-5; the D gene is possibly TRBD1 (6 bases). The germline V gene has CDR1 SGHDT and CDR2 YYEEEE. V dropped 0 bases and J dropped 1 base, with 8 bases sitting between them. The CDR3 covers 15 residues. The entire variable domain, with the rest obtained from reference TRBV5-6 and TRBJ1-5, is as follows: DAGVTQSPTHLIKTRGQQVTLRCSPKSGHDTVSWYQQALGQGPQFIFQYYEEEERQRGNFPDRFSGHQFPNYSSELNVNALLLGDSALYLCASSLVGASNQPQHFGDGTRLSIL.

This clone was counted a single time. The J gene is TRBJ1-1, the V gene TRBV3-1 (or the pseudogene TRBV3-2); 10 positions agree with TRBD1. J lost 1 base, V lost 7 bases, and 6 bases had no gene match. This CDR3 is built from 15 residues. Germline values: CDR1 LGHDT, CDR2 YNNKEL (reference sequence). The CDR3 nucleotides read TGTGCCAGCACGCTGGGACAGGGGCGGAACACTGAAGCTTTCTTT. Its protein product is CASTLGQGRNTEAFF.

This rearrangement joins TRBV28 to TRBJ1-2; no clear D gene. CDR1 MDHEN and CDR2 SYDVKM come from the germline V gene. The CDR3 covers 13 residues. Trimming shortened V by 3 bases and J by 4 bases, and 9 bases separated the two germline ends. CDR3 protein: CASSLVAGYGYTF. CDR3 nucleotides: TGTGCCAGCAGTTTGGTGGCGGGCTATGGCTACACCTTC.

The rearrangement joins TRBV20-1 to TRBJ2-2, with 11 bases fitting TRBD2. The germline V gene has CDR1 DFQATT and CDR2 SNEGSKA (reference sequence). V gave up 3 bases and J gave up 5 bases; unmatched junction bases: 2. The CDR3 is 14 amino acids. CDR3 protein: CSASSGRATGELFF. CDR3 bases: TGCAGTGCTAGTAGCGGGAGGGCTACCGGGGAGCTGTTTTTT.

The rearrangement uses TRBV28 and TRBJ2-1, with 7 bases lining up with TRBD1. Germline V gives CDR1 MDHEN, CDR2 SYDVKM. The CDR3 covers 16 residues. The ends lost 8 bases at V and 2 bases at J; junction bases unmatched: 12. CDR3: CASSIKPDRPYNEQFF. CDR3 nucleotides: TGTGCCAGCTCCATTAAACCGGACAGGCCCTACAATGAGCAGTTCTTC. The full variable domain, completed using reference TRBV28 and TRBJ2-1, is DVKVTQSSRYLVKRTGEKVFLECVQDMDHENMFWYRQDPGLGLRLIYFSYDVKMKEKGDIPEGYSVSREKKERFSLILESASTNQTSMYLCASSIKPDRPYNEQFFGPGTRLTVL.

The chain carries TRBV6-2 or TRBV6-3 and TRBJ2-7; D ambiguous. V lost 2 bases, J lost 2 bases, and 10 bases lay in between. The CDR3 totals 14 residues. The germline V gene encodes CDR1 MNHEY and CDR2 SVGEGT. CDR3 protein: CASSYDGGAYEQYF. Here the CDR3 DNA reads TGTGCCAGCAGTTACGATGGCGGAGCCTACGAGCAGTACTTC.

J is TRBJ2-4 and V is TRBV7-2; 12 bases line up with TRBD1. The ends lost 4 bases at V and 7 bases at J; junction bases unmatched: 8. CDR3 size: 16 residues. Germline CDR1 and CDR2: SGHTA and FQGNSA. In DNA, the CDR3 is TGTGCCAGCAGCTGGGCCGGGACAGGGGGCAGGAACATTCAGTACTTC. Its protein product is CASSWAGTGGRNIQYF.

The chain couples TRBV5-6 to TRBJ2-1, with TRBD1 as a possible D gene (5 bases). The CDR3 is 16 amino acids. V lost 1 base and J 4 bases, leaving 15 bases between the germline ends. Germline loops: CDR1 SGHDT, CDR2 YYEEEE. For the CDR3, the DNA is TGTGCCAGCAGCTTGTTATCAGGGCTCGAATACAATGAGCAGTTCTTC. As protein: CASSLLSGLEYNEQFF.

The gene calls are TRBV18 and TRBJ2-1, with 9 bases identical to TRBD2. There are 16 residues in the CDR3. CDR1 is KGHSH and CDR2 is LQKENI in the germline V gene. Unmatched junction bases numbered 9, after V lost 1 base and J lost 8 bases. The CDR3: CASSPLHSGSGYEQFF. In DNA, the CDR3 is TGTGCCAGCTCACCACTTCATAGCGGGAGCGGCTATGAGCAGTTCTTC.

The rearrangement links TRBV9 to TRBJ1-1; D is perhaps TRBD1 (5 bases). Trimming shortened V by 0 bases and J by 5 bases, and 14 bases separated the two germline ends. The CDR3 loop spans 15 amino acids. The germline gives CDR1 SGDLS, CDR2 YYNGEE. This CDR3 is CASSVGGDSRTEAFF. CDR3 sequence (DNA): TGTGCCAGCAGCGTAGGGGGGGATTCAAGGACTGAAGCTTTCTTT.

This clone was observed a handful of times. CDR3 nucleotide sequence: TGTGCCAGCAGTTACCTACAGTTCTTGAACACCGGGGAGCTGTTTTTT. Amino acids: CASSYLQFLNTGELFF. This rearrangement joins TRBV6-5 to TRBJ2-2; D uncertain. The CDR3 is made up of 16 amino acids. CDR1 and CDR2 (germline): MNHEY, SVGAGI. Trimming removed 2 bases from V and 1 base from J, with 11 bases in between.

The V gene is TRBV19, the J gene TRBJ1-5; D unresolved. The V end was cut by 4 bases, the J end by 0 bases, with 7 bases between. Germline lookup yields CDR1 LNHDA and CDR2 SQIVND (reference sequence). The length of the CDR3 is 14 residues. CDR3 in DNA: TGTGCCAGTAGTAAACAGTTTAGCAATCAGCCCCAGCATTTT. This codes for CASSKQFSNQPQHF.

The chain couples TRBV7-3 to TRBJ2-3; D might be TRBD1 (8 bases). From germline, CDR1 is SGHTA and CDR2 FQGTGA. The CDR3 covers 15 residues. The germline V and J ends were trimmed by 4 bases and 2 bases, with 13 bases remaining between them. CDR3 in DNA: TGTGCCAGCAGCTCCACAGGGGGGGACACAGATACGCAGTATTTT. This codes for CASSSTGGDTDTQYF.

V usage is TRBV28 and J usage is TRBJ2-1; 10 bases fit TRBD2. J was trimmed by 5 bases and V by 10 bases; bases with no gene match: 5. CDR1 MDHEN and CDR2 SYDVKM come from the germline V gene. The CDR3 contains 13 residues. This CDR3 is CAKAGGTNNEQFF. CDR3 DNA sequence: TGTGCCAAAGCGGGAGGGACTAACAATGAGCAGTTCTTC. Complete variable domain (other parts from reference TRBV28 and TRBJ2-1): DVKVTQSSRYLVKRTGEKVFLECVQDMDHENMFWYRQDPGLGLRLIYFSYDVKMKEKGDIPEGYSVSREKKERFSLILESASTNQTSMYLCAKAGGTNNEQFFGPGTRLTVL.

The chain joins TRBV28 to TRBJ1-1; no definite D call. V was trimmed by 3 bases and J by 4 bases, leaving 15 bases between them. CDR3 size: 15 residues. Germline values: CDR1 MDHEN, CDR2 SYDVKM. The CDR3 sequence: CASSLRAAGLTEAFF. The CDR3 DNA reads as TGTGCCAGCAGTTTGAGGGCAGCCGGGCTCACTGAAGCTTTCTTT.

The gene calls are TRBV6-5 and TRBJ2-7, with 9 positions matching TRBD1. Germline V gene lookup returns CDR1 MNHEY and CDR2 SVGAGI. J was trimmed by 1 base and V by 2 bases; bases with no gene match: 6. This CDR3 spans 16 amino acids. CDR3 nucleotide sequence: TGTGCCAGCAGTTACGGACCCGGGACAGGGTCCTACGAGCAGTACTTC. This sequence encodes CASSYGPGTGSYEQYF.

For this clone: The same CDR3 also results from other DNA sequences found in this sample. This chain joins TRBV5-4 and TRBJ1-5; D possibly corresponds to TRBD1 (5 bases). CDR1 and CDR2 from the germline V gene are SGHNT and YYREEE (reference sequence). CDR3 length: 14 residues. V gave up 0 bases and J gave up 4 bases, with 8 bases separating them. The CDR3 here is CASSLGGGNQPQHF. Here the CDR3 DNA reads TGTGCCAGCAGCTTGGGGGGCGGAAATCAGCCCCAGCATTTT. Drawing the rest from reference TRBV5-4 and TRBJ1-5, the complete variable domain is ETGVTQSPTHLIKTRGQQVTLRCSSQSGHNTVSWYQQALGQGPQFIFQYYREEENGRGNFPPRFSGLQFPNYSSELNVNALELDDSALYLCASSLGGGNQPQHFGDGTRLSIL.

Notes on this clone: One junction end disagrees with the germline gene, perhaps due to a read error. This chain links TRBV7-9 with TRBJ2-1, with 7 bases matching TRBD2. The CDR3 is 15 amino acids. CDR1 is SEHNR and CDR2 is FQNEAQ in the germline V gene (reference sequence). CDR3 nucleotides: TGTGCCAGCAGCTTAGGGTCTAGCGGCTACAATGAGGGGATCTTC. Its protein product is CASSLGSSGYNEGIF.

The DNA for the CDR3 is TGTGCCAGCAGTTTGAGTCTCGGGGAATACACAGATACGCAGTATTTT. Translation: CASSLSLGEYTDTQYF. The chain joins TRBV27 to TRBJ2-3; weak D call: TRBD2 (5 bases). V lost 3 bases, J lost 2 bases, and 15 bases lay in between. The CDR3 loop spans 16 amino acids. Germline V gene data show CDR1 as MNHEY and CDR2 as SMNVEV (reference sequence).

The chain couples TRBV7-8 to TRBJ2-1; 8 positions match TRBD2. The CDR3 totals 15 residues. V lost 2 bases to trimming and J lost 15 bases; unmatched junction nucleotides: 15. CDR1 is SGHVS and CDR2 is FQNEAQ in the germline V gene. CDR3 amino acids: CASSLYRDPRGGPFF. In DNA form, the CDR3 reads TGTGCCAGCAGCTTATACCGGGACCCTCGGGGGGGGCCGTTCTTC.

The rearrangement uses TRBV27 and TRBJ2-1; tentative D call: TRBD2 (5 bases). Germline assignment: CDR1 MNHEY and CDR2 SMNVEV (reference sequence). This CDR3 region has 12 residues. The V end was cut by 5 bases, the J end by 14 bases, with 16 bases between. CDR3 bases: TGTGCCAGCAGTCGAGGCGGGCTTGGGGAGTTCTTC. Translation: CASSRGGLGEFF.

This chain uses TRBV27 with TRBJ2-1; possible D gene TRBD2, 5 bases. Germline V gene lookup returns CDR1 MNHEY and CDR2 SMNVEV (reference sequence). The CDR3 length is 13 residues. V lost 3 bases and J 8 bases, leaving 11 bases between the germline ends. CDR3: CASSLRELYEQFF. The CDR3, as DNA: TGTGCCAGCAGTTTGAGGGAGCTTTATGAGCAGTTCTTC.

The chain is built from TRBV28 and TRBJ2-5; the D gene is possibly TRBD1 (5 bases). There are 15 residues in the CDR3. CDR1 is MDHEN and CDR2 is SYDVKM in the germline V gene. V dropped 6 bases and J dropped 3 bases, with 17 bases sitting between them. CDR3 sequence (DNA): TGTGCCAGCAGCGACATACAGGAAATTAAAGAGACCCAGTACTTC. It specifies CASSDIQEIKETQYF.